The 23 T cell receptor beta chains below all came from one sample that was sequenced in a study of T cells in Graves' hyperthyroidism and ophthalmopathy. Template material for amplifying TCR beta CDR3 regions consisted of RNA transcripts. A first-round RT-PCR of the TCR CDR3 used the HTBI primer set. TCRdb independently ran MiXCR on the multiplex PCR reads; one entry per CDR3 protein. The sample lists approximately 380,000 distinct CDR3 sequences; roughly 19% were seen once. Sequencing was performed on blood. These receptors came from a woman younger than 35 with Graves' hyperthyroidism.

Turning to this clonotype: Mismatch with germline at one junction end may stem from a read error. The genes are TRBV20-1 and TRBJ2-2, with D maybe TRBD2 (5 bases). There are 17 residues in the CDR3. CDR1 is DFQATT, CDR2 SNEGSKA, per germline (reference sequence). Here the CDR3 reads CSARDPGWRQNSGDLFF. The CDR3 DNA reads TGCAGTGCTAGAGATCCTGGCTGGAGGCAGAACTCCGGGGATCTGTTTTTT.

This clonotype has a count of ten or more. The chain employs TRBV5-1 and TRBJ2-7; TRBD1 aligns across 7 bases. The junction had 6 bases not matched to a gene; V was cut back by 0 bases and J by 6 bases. This CDR3 contains 14 residues. CDR1 and CDR2 (germline): SGHRS, YFSETQ. The CDR3 bases are TGCGCCAGCAGCTTGGGGGACAGCGGAGGCGAGCAGTACTTC. The encoded protein is CASSLGDSGGEQYF.

The chain joins TRBV15 to TRBJ1-5; tentatively, D is TRBD1 (6 bases). CDR3 size: 15 residues. Germline V gene sequence: CDR1 LNHNV, CDR2 YYDKDF (reference sequence). V was shortened by 3 bases and J by 0 bases, with 9 bases between the two germline ends. Here the CDR3 reads CATSRQGYSNQPQHF. The CDR3 coding sequence is TGTGCCACCAGCAGGCAGGGGTATAGCAATCAGCCCCAGCATTTT.

The gene calls are TRBV27 and TRBJ1-5, with 11 bases identical to TRBD1. The germline CDR1 and CDR2 sequences are MNHEY and SMNVEV (reference sequence). The length of the CDR3 is 15 residues. The J segment lost 7 bases and the V segment lost 5 bases, leaving 7 bases of the junction unmatched. CDR3 nucleotide sequence: TGTGCCAGCAGTCCGGGACAGGGGGTAAGGCAGCCCCAGCATTTT. Translated: CASSPGQGVRQPQHF.

This clonotype appeared many times. This chain uses TRBV14 with TRBJ2-7; TRBD2 matches 7 bases. Per germline, CDR1 SGHDN and CDR2 FVKESK. This CDR3 contains 16 residues. Trimming at V came to 0 bases and at J to 3 bases, leaving 8 bases not matched to a gene. CDR3 coding DNA: TGTGCCAGCAGCCAAGATGAAAGCGGGGCCTTCTACGAGCAGTACTTC. Amino acid sequence: CASSQDESGAFYEQYF.

At least ten counts were recorded for this clonotype. V and J are TRBV27 and TRBJ2-5; 8 bases are shared with TRBD1. V lost 4 bases and J lost 5; bases outside the gene matches: 12. Germline V gives CDR1 MNHEY, CDR2 SMNVEV (reference sequence). The CDR3 length is 16 residues. The CDR3 loop reads CASSSQLNRGVETQYF. In DNA, the CDR3 is TGTGCCAGCAGTTCGCAGCTCAACAGGGGGGTGGAGACCCAGTACTTC.

This clonotype was counted ten times or more. The V and J genes are TRBV20-1 and TRBJ1-5; D not certain. V was shortened by 1 base and J by 3 bases, with 7 bases between the two germline ends. Germline CDR1 is DFQATT and CDR2 is SNEGSKA (reference sequence). The CDR3 is 13 amino acids. CDR3: CSARGRINQPQHF. CDR3 nucleotide sequence: TGCAGTGCTAGAGGCAGGATCAATCAGCCCCAGCATTTT.

This clonotype was recorded many times. The chain couples TRBV2 to TRBJ1-2; 12 bases fit TRBD1. V was pared by 6 bases and J by 5 bases, with 7 bases of the junction left unmatched. Germline V gives CDR1 SNHLY, CDR2 FYNNEI. This CDR3 contains 15 residues. The CDR3 reads CASRDPGQGAYGYTF. The CDR3 DNA reads as TGTGCCAGCAGGGACCCGGGACAGGGGGCGTATGGCTACACCTTC.

A remark on this clonotype: Lacking the conserved final phenylalanine or tryptophan, this CDR3 likely reflects a read error. The limits of the CDR3 on the DNA are not certain, so only TCRdb's listed CDR3 is given. This rearrangement joins TRBV7-3 to TRBJ2-2; the table's D call, TRBD1, was not checked against the DNA. With termini counted, the CDR3 has 14 amino acids. Germline loops: CDR1 SGHTA, CDR2 FQGTGA. CDR3 residues: CASSLTGGTGELWL.

This clonotype was counted only a few times. The chain has TRBV27 and TRBJ1-2; D perhaps matches TRBD1 (5 bases). The CDR3 runs to 14 residues. V was shortened by 5 bases and J by 4 bases, with 14 bases between the two germline ends. The germline V gene encodes CDR1 MNHEY and CDR2 SMNVEV (reference sequence). CDR3 in DNA: TGTGCCAGCAGTCCCGCAGGGCTCGGCTATGGCTACACCTTC. Residues: CASSPAGLGYGYTF.

J is TRBJ1-1 and V is TRBV18; D is ambiguous. The CDR3 has 15 residues. V gave up 2 bases and J gave up 0 bases, with 10 bases separating them. The V gene's germline CDR1 is KGHSH and CDR2 LQKENI. The CDR3 DNA reads as TGTGCCAGCTCACCATCCAACGGACTGAACACTGAAGCTTTCTTT. Its translation is CASSPSNGLNTEAFF.

This clonotype was observed at least ten times. The chain uses TRBV29-1 and TRBJ2-7; perhaps TRBD2 as D (6 bases). CDR1 and CDR2 from the germline V gene are SQVTM and ANQGSEA. This CDR3 is built from 14 residues. The V gene lost 4 bases and the J gene lost 2 bases, with 15 bases spanning the gap. The CDR3 DNA sequence: TGCAGCGTTGTCCGCGGGAAGGGCCCCTACGAGCAGTACTTC. Translating gives CSVVRGKGPYEQYF.

This clonotype appeared many times. This chain uses TRBV20-1 with TRBJ2-7, with 8 bases lining up with TRBD1. The CDR3 has 12 residues. The J segment lost 1 base and the V segment lost 6 bases, leaving 2 bases of the junction unmatched. Germline V gene lookup returns CDR1 DFQATT and CDR2 SNEGSKA (reference sequence). CDR3 DNA sequence: TGCAGTGCCTGGACAGGGTCCTACGAGCAGTACTTC. Translating it yields CSAWTGSYEQYF.

This chain joins TRBV12-3 or TRBV12-4 and TRBJ2-5; no clear D gene. Trimming shortened V by 6 bases and J by 4 bases, and 15 bases separated the two germline ends. CDR3 size: 14 residues. The CDR3 protein is CASSLLLLRETQYF. The CDR3 DNA sequence: TGTGCCAGCAGCCTTTTGTTGTTGAGAGAGACCCAGTACTTC.

This clonotype has a count of ten or more. This chain joins TRBV7-9 and TRBJ1-1; possible D gene TRBD1, 6 bases. CDR1 is SEHNR and CDR2 is FQNEAQ in the germline V gene (reference sequence). V was pared by 5 bases and J by 1 base, with 11 bases between. This CDR3 spans 14 amino acids. CDR3 sequence reads: CASSPAGANTEAFF. CDR3 in DNA: TGTGCCAGCAGCCCGGCGGGGGCGAACACTGAAGCTTTCTTT.

This clonotype appeared many times. The chain employs TRBV6-5 and TRBJ1-2; TRBD1 matches 7 bases. The CDR3 length is 13 residues. V dropped 7 bases and J dropped 4; count of bases not matched to a gene: 6. Germline V lookup: CDR1 MNHEY, CDR2 SVGAGI. CDR3 protein: CASKGASFYGYTF. The CDR3 coding sequence is TGTGCCAGCAAGGGGGCGAGCTTCTATGGCTACACCTTC.

This clonotype has only a few counts. The gene calls are TRBV6-5 and TRBJ2-7, with D unclear. The CDR3 has 13 amino acids. Germline V gene sequence: CDR1 MNHEY, CDR2 SVGAGI. V lost 2 bases and J 6 bases, leaving 11 bases between the germline ends. CDR3 sequence: CASSYDHSLEQYF. CDR3 nucleotides: TGTGCCAGCAGTTACGATCATTCCCTCGAGCAGTACTTC.

This clonotype appeared many times. The chain recombines TRBV29-1 with TRBJ1-5; TRBD1 aligns across 7 bases. Losses at the gene ends were 4 bases for V and 6 bases for J; bases not matched to a gene: 6. Germline V CDR1 and CDR2: SQVTM, ANQGSEA. This CDR3 has 13 amino acids. CDR3 region: CSVAGTVGQPQHF. The CDR3 DNA reads TGCAGCGTTGCCGGGACAGTAGGTCAGCCCCAGCATTTT.

At least ten counts were recorded for this clonotype. This chain links TRBV9 with TRBJ2-5, with TRBD1 matching 7 bases. V lost 1 base and J lost 1; bases outside the gene matches: 4. This CDR3 has 15 amino acids. Germline V gene sequence: CDR1 SGDLS, CDR2 YYNGEE. CDR3 loop: CASSVQGVTQETQYF. In DNA form, the CDR3 reads TGTGCCAGCAGCGTACAGGGGGTGACCCAAGAGACCCAGTACTTC.

In this sample, this clonotype turned up once. V is TRBV6-2 or TRBV6-3 and J is TRBJ1-2; D call uncertain. CDR3 length equals 12 residues. CDR1 is MNHEY and CDR2 is SVGEGT in the germline V gene. V was shortened by 6 bases and J by 6 bases, with 11 bases between the two germline ends. Here the CDR3 reads CASRLSGNGYTF. In DNA, the CDR3 is TGTGCCAGCAGGCTTTCGGGGAATGGCTACACCTTC.

This clonotype showed up just a few times. The CDR3 DNA reads as TGCAGTGCCAGACAGGGGGCTGGGTACACTGAAGCTTTCTTT. It translates to CSARQGAGYTEAFF. This rearrangement joins TRBV20-1 to TRBJ1-1, with 10 nucleotides matching TRBD1. The CDR3 loop spans 14 amino acids. Unmatched junction bases numbered 7, after V lost 6 bases and J lost 3 bases. CDR1 and CDR2 from the germline V gene are DFQATT and SNEGSKA (reference sequence).

This clonotype was seen ten or more times. V and J are TRBV6-4 and TRBJ2-2, with 12 nucleotides matching TRBD2. The junction had 3 bases not matched to a gene; V was cut back by 0 bases and J by 1 base. CDR1 MRHNA and CDR2 SNTAGT come from the germline V gene. This CDR3 is 18 amino acids long. The CDR3 spells CASSDSLAGGRNTGELFF. The CDR3 DNA sequence: TGTGCCAGCAGTGACTCCCTAGCGGGGGGGCGGAACACCGGGGAGCTGTTTTTT.

The sample holds many counts of this clonotype. The genes are TRBV2 and TRBJ2-7; D may be TRBD1 or TRBD2 (5 bases each). CDR3 length: 14 residues. Germline V gene sequence: CDR1 SNHLY, CDR2 FYNNEI. The V end lost 4 bases, the J end lost 2 bases, and 12 bases lay between the germline ends. CDR3 amino acids: CASSVGTQPYEQYF. CDR3 DNA sequence: TGTGCCAGCAGTGTCGGGACCCAACCCTACGAGCAGTACTTC.